This TCR beta chain was documented in a study of identical twins. TCRdb used MiXCR to reprocess the 5' RACE reads, holding one entry per CDR3 protein. The sample includes nearly 900,000 distinct CDR3 sequences, 9% to 15% of them seen just once. The CDR3 length is 19 residues. The junction had 16 bases not matched to a gene; V was cut back by 5 bases and J by 4 bases. Looked up from germline, CDR1 is SGHAT and CDR2 is FQDESV (reference sequence). These data were also reused for a study on yellow fever vaccine responses in identical twins.

This sequence originates from a woman between 18 and 30 years old in good health. Source material: PBMCs. This chain links TRBV11-1 with TRBJ2-7; 14 nucleotides match TRBD2. The DNA for the CDR3 is TGTGCCAGCAGCGGACGGACAGGGGGACTAGCGGGAGCTTGGTACGAGCAGTACTTC. Encoded protein: CASSGRTGGLAGAWYEQYF.